The 20 T cell receptor beta chains in this list originate from one sample, sequenced in a study of T cells in Graves' hyperthyroidism and ophthalmopathy. Researchers amplified the TCR beta CDR3 regions from RNA transcripts. The HTBI primer set was used in a first-round RT-PCR of the TCR CDR3. Using its own MiXCR run on the multiplex PCR reads, TCRdb lists one record per CDR3 protein. This table holds approximately 640,000 distinct CDR3 sequences, about 45% found once. Sequencing input: peripheral blood or thyroid tissue (not recorded which). The receptors derive from an adult man with Graves' disease, either hyperthyroidism or ophthalmopathy (not recorded which).

The DNA of the CDR3 is TGTGCCAGCAGCTCAAACCAAGGGGACACTGAAGCTTTCTTT. Its translation is CASSSNQGDTEAFF. The rearrangement joins TRBV7-9 to TRBJ1-1; a weak D match, TRBD1 (5 bases). Germline V lookup: CDR1 SEHNR, CDR2 FQNEAQ (reference sequence). V was clipped by 4 bases and J by 3 bases, with 12 bases between them. The CDR3 is made up of 14 amino acids.

This clonotype was counted ten times or more. The chain recombines TRBV7-8 with TRBJ1-2; TRBD1 aligns across 9 bases. From germline, CDR1 is SGHVS and CDR2 FQNEAQ. The CDR3 totals 13 residues. V lost 6 bases to trimming and J lost 4 bases; unmatched junction nucleotides: 3. DNA for the CDR3: TGTGCCAGCAGACCACAGGGGGCCTATGGCTACACCTTC. Protein: CASRPQGAYGYTF.

The chain couples TRBV5-1 to TRBJ2-7; 10 bases agree with TRBD2. Unmatched junction bases numbered 13, after V lost 7 bases and J lost 9 bases. The CDR3 contains 14 residues. Germline V gives CDR1 SGHRS, CDR2 YFSETQ. The DNA for the CDR3 is TGCGCCAGCGGGCCGGGACTAGCGTCCGACCGGCAGTACTTC. Amino acid sequence: CASGPGLASDRQYF. The complete variable domain, with remaining parts taken from reference TRBV5-1 and TRBJ2-7, reads KAGVTQTPRYLIKTRGQQVTLSCSPISGHRSVSWYQQTPGQGLQFLFEYFSETQRNKGNFPGRFSGRQFSNSRSEMNVSTLELGDSALYLCASGPGLASDRQYFGPGTRLTVT.

In regard to this clonotype: The junction differs from germline at one of its ends, possibly a read error. The CDR3 region has the DNA TGTGCCAGCGGAAATTTAGCGGGGGGAACACGGGATTTTTCCTTC. This gives the protein CASGNLAGGTRDFSF. The V gene is TRBV6-1, the J gene TRBJ2-7; the match to TRBD2 covers 10 bases. CDR3 length equals 15 residues. The V gene's germline CDR1 is MNHNS and CDR2 SASEGT.

V is TRBV11-2 and J is TRBJ2-7; D is ambiguous. Trimming cost V 1 base and J 0 bases, with 7 bases left between them. CDR3 length equals 14 residues. Germline CDR1 and CDR2: SGHAT and FQNNGV. The CDR3 sequence is CASSLGYSSYEQYF. Here the CDR3 DNA reads TGTGCCAGCAGCTTAGGCTACAGCTCCTACGAGCAGTACTTC.

This clonotype was recorded at least ten times. CDR3 nucleotide sequence: TGTGCCACCAGCAGATCTCAGAACCAAGAGACCCAGTACTTC. This encodes CATSRSQNQETQYF. The chain recombines TRBV15 with TRBJ2-5, with no clear D. The CDR3 length is 14 residues. In germline, CDR1 is LNHNV, CDR2 YYDKDF (reference sequence). Trimming cost V 2 bases and J 0 bases, with 7 bases left between them.

The V and J genes are TRBV9 and TRBJ1-2; maybe TRBD1 (6 bases). V was cut by 0 bases and J by 4 bases, with 13 bases left in between. CDR1 and CDR2 from the germline V gene are SGDLS and YYNGEE. The CDR3 runs to 15 residues. The CDR3: CASSVEGGAIYGYTF. CDR3 bases: TGTGCCAGCAGCGTAGAGGGGGGCGCGATCTATGGCTACACCTTC. Full variable domain (missing parts from reference TRBV9 and TRBJ1-2): DSGVTQTPKHLITATGQRVTLRCSPRSGDLSVYWYQQSLDQGLQFLIQYYNGEERAKGNILERFSAQQFPDLHSELNLSSLELGDSALYFCASSVEGGAIYGYTFGSGTRLTVV.

The V and J genes are TRBV29-1 and TRBJ1-2, with D maybe TRBD1 (6 bases). CDR1 and CDR2 from the germline V gene are SQVTM and ANQGSEA. V lost 5 bases and J 4 bases, leaving 14 bases between the germline ends. The CDR3 consists of 13 residues. This chain's CDR3 is CSVKGGAVYGYTF. The CDR3 DNA reads TGCAGCGTTAAGGGGGGGGCCGTCTATGGCTACACCTTC.

The V and J genes are TRBV5-6 and TRBJ2-7; TRBD2 matches 7 bases. CDR3 length equals 13 residues. Germline values: CDR1 SGHDT, CDR2 YYEEEE. After removal of 2 bases from V and 7 bases from J, the junction contained 6 bases not matched to a gene. The DNA of the CDR3 is TGTGCCAGCAGCTTTACGGAAGCGGGAGAGCAGTACTTC. Translated: CASSFTEAGEQYF.

The gene calls are TRBV2 and TRBJ1-4; 9 positions agree with TRBD1. CDR3 size: 15 residues. The germline CDR1 and CDR2 sequences are SNHLY and FYNNEI. J was trimmed by 3 bases and V by 1 base; bases with no gene match: 0. CDR3 bases: TGTGCCAGCAGTGAAGGGACAGGGGCTAATGAAAAACTGTTTTTT. Its protein product is CASSEGTGANEKLFF. The variable domain in full, with the rest retrieved from reference TRBV2 and TRBJ1-4, is EPEVTQTPSHQVTQMGQEVILRCVPISNHLYFYWYRQILGQKVEFLVSFYNNEISEKSEIFDDQFSVERPDGSNFTLKIRSTKLEDSAMYFCASSEGTGANEKLFFGSGTQLSVL.

This chain links TRBV20-1 with TRBJ1-2, with D tentatively TRBD1 (5 bases). Germline CDR1 DFQATT, CDR2 SNEGSKA (reference sequence). Trimming took 3 bases from V and 4 from J, leaving 18 bases between them. The CDR3 is 15 amino acids. This chain's CDR3 is CSARDPATAGYGYTF. CDR3 sequence (DNA): TGCAGTGCTAGGGATCCCGCGACAGCGGGCTATGGCTACACCTTC.

This clonotype was seen just once. This could be a read error, since a much larger clone is one nucleotide away. The CDR3 protein is CATSGSRDRAGYTF. CDR3 coding DNA: TGTGCCACCAGTGGTAGCCGGGACAGGGCTGGCTACACCTTC. The chain joins TRBV24-1 to TRBJ1-2, with 9 bases aligning to TRBD1. Per germline, CDR1 KGHDR and CDR2 SFDVKD. The CDR3 has 14 residues. The junction had 7 bases not matched to a gene; V was cut back by 5 bases and J by 7 bases.

V and J are TRBV20-1 and TRBJ2-7, with 9 bases identical to TRBD1. J was trimmed by 0 bases and V by 0 bases; bases with no gene match: 12. CDR3 length: 18 amino acids. Per germline, CDR1 DFQATT and CDR2 SNEGSKA (reference sequence). The CDR3 region has the DNA TGCAGTGCTAGAGACAATAACAACCGGGACAGGGTCTCCTACGAGCAGTACTTC. The encoded protein is CSARDNNNRDRVSYEQYF.

This sequence joins TRBV7-9 and TRBJ2-7; 7 positions agree with TRBD1. The CDR3 covers 12 residues. CDR1 and CDR2 (germline): SEHNR, FQNEAQ (reference sequence). J gave up 5 bases and V 7 bases, and 5 bases lay outside the gene matches. CDR3 sequence reads: CASTTGTDEQYF. Written as DNA, the CDR3 is TGTGCCAGCACGACAGGGACAGACGAGCAGTACTTC.

The rearrangement uses TRBV19 and TRBJ1-3; no clear D gene. This CDR3 has 12 residues. Trimming stripped 11 bases from V and 4 bases from J, with 12 bases between. Germline-derived CDR1 and CDR2 are LNHDA and SQIVND (reference sequence). The CDR3 region has the DNA TGTGCCTGGTCCTTCGCCGGAAACACCATATATTTT. Translating it yields CAWSFAGNTIYF. The variable domain in full, with the rest retrieved from reference TRBV19 and TRBJ1-3, is DGGITQSPKYLFRKEGQNVTLSCEQNLNHDAMYWYRQDPGQGLRLIYYSQIVNDFQKGDIAEGYSVSREKKESFPLTVTSAQKNPTAFYLCAWSFAGNTIYFGEGSWLTVV.

The chain combines TRBV15 with TRBJ1-6, with a tentative D call TRBD1 (6 bases). The CDR3 runs to 14 residues. Deletions cut 2 bases from V and 10 bases from J, with 12 bases between. The V gene's germline CDR1 is LNHNV and CDR2 YYDKDF (reference sequence). In nucleotides, the CDR3 is TGTGCCACCAGCAGACCAGGGGTAGCATCACCCCTCCACTTT. The encoded protein is CATSRPGVASPLHF.

The V call is TRBV12-3 or TRBV12-4, the J call TRBJ1-5; possibly TRBD1 for D (6 bases). Trimming removed 5 bases from V and 4 bases from J, with 9 bases in between. The CDR3 consists of 13 residues. The CDR3 nucleotides read TGTGCCAGCAGTGCACAGGGAAATCAGCCCCAGCATTTT. Translation: CASSAQGNQPQHF.

The chain employs TRBV5-1 and TRBJ2-5; 11 nucleotides align to TRBD1. The CDR3 totals 17 residues. Germline trimming cut 0 bases from V and 0 bases from J; bases unmatched to any gene: 4. CDR1 and CDR2 from the germline V gene are SGHRS and YFSETQ. The CDR3 loop is CASSLGTGGADQETQYF. CDR3 bases: TGCGCCAGCAGCTTGGGGACAGGGGGCGCGGACCAAGAGACCCAGTACTTC. Supplemented by reference TRBV5-1 and TRBJ2-5, the full variable domain reads KAGVTQTPRYLIKTRGQQVTLSCSPISGHRSVSWYQQTPGQGLQFLFEYFSETQRNKGNFPGRFSGRQFSNSRSEMNVSTLELGDSALYLCASSLGTGGADQETQYFGPGTRLLVL.

There are many counts of this clonotype. This chain uses TRBV11-3 with TRBJ1-2; TRBD1 aligns across 8 bases. Germline CDR1 is SGHNT and CDR2 is YENEEA. The CDR3 runs 14 residues. The ends lost 6 bases at V and 5 bases at J; junction bases unmatched: 8. The CDR3 reads CASSSPGGKYGYTF. CDR3 DNA: TGTGCCAGCAGTTCTCCAGGGGGCAAGTATGGCTACACCTTC.

This clonotype occurred a few times. The CDR3: CASSETGVSYEQYF. The CDR3 DNA reads TGCGCCAGCAGTGAGACAGGGGTCTCCTACGAGCAGTACTTC. The V call is TRBV10-2, the J call TRBJ2-7; 7 bases align to TRBD1. CDR1 and CDR2 (germline): WSHSY, SAAADI. The CDR3 is made up of 14 amino acids. V gave up 2 bases and J gave up 0 bases; unmatched junction bases: 1.